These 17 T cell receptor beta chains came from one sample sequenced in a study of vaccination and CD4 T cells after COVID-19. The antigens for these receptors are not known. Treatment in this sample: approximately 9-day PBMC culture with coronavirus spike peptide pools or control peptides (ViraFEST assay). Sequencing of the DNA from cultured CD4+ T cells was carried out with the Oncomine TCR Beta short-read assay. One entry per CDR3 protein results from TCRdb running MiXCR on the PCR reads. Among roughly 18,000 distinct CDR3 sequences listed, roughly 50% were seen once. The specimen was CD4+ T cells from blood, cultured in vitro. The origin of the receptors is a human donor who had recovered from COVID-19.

The CDR3 sequence is CASSQDPVASGRDTQYF. The DNA of the CDR3 is TGCGCCAGCAGCCAAGATCCGGTGGCTAGCGGGAGAGATACGCAGTATTTT. The gene calls are TRBV4-3 and TRBJ2-3, with TRBD2 matching 10 bases. The CDR3 is 17 residues long. Germline CDR1 is LGHNA and CDR2 is YSLEER. V shed 0 bases, J shed 5 bases, and the junction held 8 bases outside the gene matches.

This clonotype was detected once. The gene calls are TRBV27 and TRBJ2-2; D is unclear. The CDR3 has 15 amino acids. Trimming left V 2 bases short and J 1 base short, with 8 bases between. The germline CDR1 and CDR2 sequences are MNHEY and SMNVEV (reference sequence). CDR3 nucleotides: TGTGCCAGCAGTTTAAACAGCCTGAACACCGGGGAGCTGTTTTTT. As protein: CASSLNSLNTGELFF.

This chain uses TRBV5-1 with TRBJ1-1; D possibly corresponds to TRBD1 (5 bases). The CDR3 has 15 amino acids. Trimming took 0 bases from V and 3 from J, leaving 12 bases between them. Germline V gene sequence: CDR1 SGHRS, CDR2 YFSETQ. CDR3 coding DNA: TGCGCCAGCAGCTTGGCCGGGACTGGGGACACTGAAGCTTTCTTT. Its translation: CASSLAGTGDTEAFF. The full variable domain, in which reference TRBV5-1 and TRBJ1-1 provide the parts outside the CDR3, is KAGVTQTPRYLIKTRGQQVTLSCSPISGHRSVSWYQQTPGQGLQFLFEYFSETQRNKGNFPGRFSGRQFSNSRSEMNVSTLELGDSALYLCASSLAGTGDTEAFFGQGTRLTVV.

The CDR3 DNA reads TGTGCCAGCAGAGCCCTCGAGCCCAGTTACGAGCAGTACTTC. Translation gives CASRALEPSYEQYF. J is TRBJ2-7 and V is TRBV27; D remains ambiguous. The V end was cut by 6 bases, the J end by 4 bases, with 16 bases between. In germline, CDR1 is MNHEY, CDR2 SMNVEV (reference sequence). The CDR3 has 14 residues.

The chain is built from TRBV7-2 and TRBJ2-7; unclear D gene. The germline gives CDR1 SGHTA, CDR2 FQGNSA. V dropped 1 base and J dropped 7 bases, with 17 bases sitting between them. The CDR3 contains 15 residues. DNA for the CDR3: TGTGCCAGCAGCTTAGGTGGGTTCAACCTAGAGGAGCAGTACTTC. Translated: CASSLGGFNLEEQYF.

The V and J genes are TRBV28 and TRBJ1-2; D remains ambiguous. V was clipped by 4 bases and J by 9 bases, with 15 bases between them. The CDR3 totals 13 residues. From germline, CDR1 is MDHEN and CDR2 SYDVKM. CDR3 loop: CASSSEGLARYTF. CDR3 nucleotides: TGTGCCAGCAGTTCTGAAGGTCTGGCGCGCTACACCTTC.

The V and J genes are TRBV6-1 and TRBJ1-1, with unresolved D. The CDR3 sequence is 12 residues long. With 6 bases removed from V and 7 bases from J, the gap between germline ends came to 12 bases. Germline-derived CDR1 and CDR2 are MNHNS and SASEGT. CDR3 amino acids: CASSRPGIEAFF. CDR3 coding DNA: TGTGCCAGCAGCCGACCTGGAATTGAAGCTTTCTTT.

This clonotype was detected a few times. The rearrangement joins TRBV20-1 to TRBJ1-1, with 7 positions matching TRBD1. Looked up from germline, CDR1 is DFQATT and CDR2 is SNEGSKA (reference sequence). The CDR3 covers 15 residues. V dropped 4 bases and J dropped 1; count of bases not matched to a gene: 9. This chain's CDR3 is CSAIAGGTWNTEAFF. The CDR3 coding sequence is TGCAGTGCTATAGCAGGGGGAACCTGGAACACTGAAGCTTTCTTT.

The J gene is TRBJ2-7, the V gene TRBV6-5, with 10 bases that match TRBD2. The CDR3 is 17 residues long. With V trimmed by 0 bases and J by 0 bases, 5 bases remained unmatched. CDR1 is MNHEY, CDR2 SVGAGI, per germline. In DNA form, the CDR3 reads TGTGCCAGCAGTTACTCGACGGCTAGCGGGAGCTCCTACGAGCAGTACTTC. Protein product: CASSYSTASGSSYEQYF.

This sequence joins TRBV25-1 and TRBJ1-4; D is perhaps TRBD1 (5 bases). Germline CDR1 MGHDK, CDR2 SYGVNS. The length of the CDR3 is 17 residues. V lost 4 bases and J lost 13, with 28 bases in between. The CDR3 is CASSGVGGYQTDGGLFF. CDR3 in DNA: TGTGCCAGCAGTGGGGTCGGGGGATACCAAACCGATGGGGGACTGTTTTTT.

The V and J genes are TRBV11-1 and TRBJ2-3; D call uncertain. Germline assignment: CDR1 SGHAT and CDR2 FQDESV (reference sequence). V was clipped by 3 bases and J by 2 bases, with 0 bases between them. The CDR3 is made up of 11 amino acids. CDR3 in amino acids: CASSFTDTQYF. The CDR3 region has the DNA TGTGCCAGCAGCTTCACAGATACGCAGTATTTT.

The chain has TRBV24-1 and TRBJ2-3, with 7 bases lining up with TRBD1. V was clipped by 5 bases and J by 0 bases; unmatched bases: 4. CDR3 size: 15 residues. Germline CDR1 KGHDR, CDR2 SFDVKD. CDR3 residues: CATSAHRGSTDTQYF. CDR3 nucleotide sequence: TGTGCCACCAGTGCCCACAGGGGAAGCACAGATACGCAGTATTTT.

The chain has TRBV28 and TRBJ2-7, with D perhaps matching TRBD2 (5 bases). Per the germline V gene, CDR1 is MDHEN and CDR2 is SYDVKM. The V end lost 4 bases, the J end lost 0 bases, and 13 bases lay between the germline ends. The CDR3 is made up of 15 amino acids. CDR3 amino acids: CASSYLQRHSYEQYF. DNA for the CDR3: TGTGCCAGCAGTTATCTCCAGCGGCACTCCTACGAGCAGTACTTC.

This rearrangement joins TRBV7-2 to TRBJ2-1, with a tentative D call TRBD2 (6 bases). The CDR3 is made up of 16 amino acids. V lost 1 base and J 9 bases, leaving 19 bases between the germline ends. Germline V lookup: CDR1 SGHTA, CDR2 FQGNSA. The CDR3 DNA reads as TGTGCCAGCAGCTTAGGGATGGTAGCGGTTTACGGTGAGCAGTTCTTC. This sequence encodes CASSLGMVAVYGEQFF.

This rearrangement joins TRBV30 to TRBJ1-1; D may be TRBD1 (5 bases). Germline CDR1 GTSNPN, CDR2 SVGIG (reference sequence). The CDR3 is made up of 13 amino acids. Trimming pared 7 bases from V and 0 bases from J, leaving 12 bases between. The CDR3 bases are TGTGCCTCCGCGGGACTGCTGAACACTGAAGCTTTCTTT. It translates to CASAGLLNTEAFF. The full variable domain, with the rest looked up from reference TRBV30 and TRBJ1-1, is SQTIHQWPATLVQPVGSPLSLECTVEGTSNPNLYWYRQAAGRGLQLLFYSVGIGQISSEVPQNLSASRPQDRQFILSSKKLLLSDSGFYLCASAGLLNTEAFFGQGTRLTVV.

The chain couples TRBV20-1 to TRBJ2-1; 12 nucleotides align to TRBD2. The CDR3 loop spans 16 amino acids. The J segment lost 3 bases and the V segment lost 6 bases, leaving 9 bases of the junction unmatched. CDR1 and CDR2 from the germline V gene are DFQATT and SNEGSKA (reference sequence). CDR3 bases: TGCAGTGCCCCTGGGCCGACTAGCGGGAGCTACAATGAGCAGTTCTTC. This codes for CSAPGPTSGSYNEQFF.

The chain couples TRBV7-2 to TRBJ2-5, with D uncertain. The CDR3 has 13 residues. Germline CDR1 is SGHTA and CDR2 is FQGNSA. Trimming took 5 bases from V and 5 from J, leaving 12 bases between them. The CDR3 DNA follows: TGTGCCAGCAGCCAAGTGCACGAGGAGACCCAGTACTTC. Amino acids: CASSQVHEETQYF.